This T cell receptor (beta chain) was identified in a study of T cell responses to AZD1222 COVID-19 vaccine. Findings and limits, study-wide: Spike regions recognized by vaccine-associated CD4 TCRs spanned the protein, led by 160-218 and 743-854. Increased Spike-specific TCR breadth and depth were observed after two AZD1222 doses.

Sequencing used immunoSEQ multiplex PCR; TCRdb keeps in-frame clones, though not all of them. The sample lists around 110,000 clones; just under 95% were seen once. On this clone itself: Its target is not known.

The CDR3 spans 12 residues. With 1 base removed from V and 5 bases from J, the gap between germline ends came to 6 bases. Germline lookup yields CDR1 LNHDA and CDR2 SQIVND (reference sequence). The sequence was obtained from an adult in good health. This specimen was peripheral blood, taken on day 0 of AZD1222 vaccination. This rearrangement joins TRBV19 to TRBJ2-7, with no clear D. In DNA, the CDR3 is TGTGCCAGTAGTATAGGTGTGGACGAGCAGTACTTC. It specifies CASSIGVDEQYF.